This T cell receptor (beta chain) appears in the sequencing data of a study of blood T cells in healthy people across ages. There are a few counts of this clonotype. Its antigen is currently unknown. This CDR3 spans 23 amino acids. Germline CDR1 and CDR2: MGHRA and YSYEKL. Trimming pared 1 base from V and 2 bases from J, leaving 34 bases between. Study-wide results and caveats: The study could not conclusively compare naive and antigen-experienced cells, given its unsorted PBMCs.

Donors gave about 10 milliliters of peripheral blood apiece. A second PCR, run for about 7 to 11 cycles, used a sample-barcoded 5' primer plus a J-beta primer mix. Each CDR3 protein gets one entry after TCRdb re-called the 5' RACE reads with MiXCR. Here the sample spans around 990,000 distinct CDR3 sequences, around two fifths being singletons. The chain employs TRBV4-1 and TRBJ2-3; TRBD1 is a possible D gene (6 bases). This clonotype was sampled from a young man in good health. Sequencing was done on a sample of blood. The CDR3 sequence: CASSQVGRVGGFRRTLPTDTQYF. The CDR3 DNA reads as TGCGCCAGCAGCCAAGTGGGAAGGGTAGGGGGATTTAGACGGACCCTTCCCACAGATACGCAGTATTTT.